The present entry profiles one TCR beta chain with its context. The data derive from a study of blood T cell repertoires in COVID-19. Looking at the study overall: From the United States, Italy and Spain came samples of acute and convalescent COVID-19. Sample material is recorded as cDNA or gDNA derived from T cells, B-cell-depleted T cells, or PBMCs.

The CDR3 spans 12 residues. Per the germline V gene, CDR1 is SNHLY and CDR2 is FYNNEI. V lost 8 bases, J lost 6 bases, and 11 bases lay in between. As processed by the authors: Estimation of nucleated cell counts relied on the amplification of reference gene primers. Measured with immunoSEQ multiplex PCR; TCRdb has only the in-frame clones, and not every one. V and J calls plus clone size are reproduced from that table; the DNA served to infer D and trimming. The sample yields some 96,000 clones, 88% seen once. Sequencing was performed on peripheral blood. This chain links TRBV2 with TRBJ1-5, with D possibly TRBD1 on 6 matching bases. The TCR comes from a human donor in a cohort sampled during active COVID-19. The CDR3 coding sequence is TGTGCCAGCTCAGGGGAGGGTCAGCCCCAGCATTTT. Encoded protein: CASSGEGQPQHF.